A selection of T cell receptor beta chains follows, all from one sample in a study of human T cells and chemical hapten exposure. TCRdb used MiXCR to reprocess the RACE reads, holding one entry per CDR3 protein. The sample includes 150,000 to 200,000 distinct CDR3 sequences, 25% to 35% of them seen just once. The material was whole blood, obtained in connection with sensitization to the hapten diphenylcyclopropenone (DPC). All receptors derive from a young woman with alopecia areata. Some clones in this sample may be carry-over from other donors' samples. Both conserved end residues are part of each CDR3.

V gene,CDR3 protein
TRBV4-3,CASSQDRTFGQPQHF
TRBV29-1,CSIRKTGGETQYF
TRBV4-2,CASSQEQASGANVLTF
TRBV4-3,CASSQELWGTPGESEQYF
TRBV28,CASSYGATGLNEQYF
TRBV29-1,CSVEGDGLDTEAFF
TRBV12-3/TRBV12-4,CASSLLAGSYNEQFF
TRBV6-2/TRBV6-3,CASRALGAGPRGEQYF
TRBV28,CASSFSGFSYEQYF
TRBV20-1,CSAPSSGNTIYF